This T cell receptor (beta chain) was identified in a study of T-cell memory formation after mild COVID-19. In the study overall: Clusters of TCRs were largely donor specific. General observations from the study: Some responding clones appeared in pre-infection memory, suggesting cross-reactive memory joined.

As concerns this clonotype: Its specificity is unknown.

This CDR3 comprises 17 residues. From germline, CDR1 is SGHTA and CDR2 FQGNSA. Trimming took 4 bases from V and 0 from J; bases not matched to a gene: 6. 5'RACE with constant-segment primers built TCRalpha and TCRbeta cDNA libraries with UMIs. MiXCR, applied by TCRdb to the 5' RACE reads, yields one record per CDR3 protein. The table records 200,000 to 300,000 distinct CDR3 sequences, roughly 17% of them present only once. Sequencing was carried out using PBMCs or a T cell subset sorted from them (not recorded which). The rearrangement links TRBV7-2 to TRBJ2-3; 11 bases map to TRBD2. The source is a man aged 18 to 30 who had mild COVID-19 (a few samples of this study predate the infection). Cell type and time point are not known. In nucleotides, the CDR3 is TGTGCCAGCAGCTCCGGGACTAGCGGTTCTAGCACAGATACGCAGTATTTT. It codes for CASSSGTSGSSTDTQYF.